Below, one T cell receptor (beta chain) is given with its context. This clone was observed a few times. The antigen it binds to is not known. Base quality data are lacking; no much larger clone is found one base away. Cut back by 1 base and 11 bases, the V and J ends lie 6 bases apart. From a lookup of the germline V gene, CDR1 and CDR2 are MNHNS and SASEGT. From its cysteine to its phenylalanine, the CDR3 spans 12 amino acids. CDR3 DNA only is kept here, 36 bases in frame from base 1. The cohort consisted of 600 to 750 healthy bone marrow donors. All cohort members were sampled while nominally healthy, although unrecorded immune exposures were likely present. Of the 666 cohort members, about 270 had a positive CMV serostatus and just over 350 had a negative one, while no CMV serostatus was recorded for the donor. A peripheral blood sample was provided by each donor, and peripheral blood mononuclear cells were used for TCR beta sequencing. The Qiagen DNeasy Blood Extraction Kit was used to extract genomic DNA from the blood cell samples.

Libraries were built with the immunoSEQ multiplex PCR assay. For the multiplex PCR, a mixture combining 60 forward primers for TCR Vbeta segments and 13 reverse primers for TCR Jbeta segments was used. Amplification of the CDR3 region of rearranged TCR beta genes was performed with a multiplex PCR assay on genomic DNA. On the Illumina HiSeq System, the amplified TCR beta libraries were sequenced as 87-base-pair reads. Under the source paper's analysis protocol: A later analysis counted approximately 84 million unique TCR beta chains across the 600 to 850 repertoires, and some 11 million of these chains were shared by at least two donors. Raw reads were error-corrected and collapsed into unique sequences with a nearest-neighbor algorithm that merged closely related sequences to remove PCR and sequencing errors. To assign V, D and J gene segments, CDR3 sequences were aligned to IMGT reference sequences. Each retained sequence needed at least a six-nucleotide match to both a V gene segment and a J gene segment. Rearrangements were classified as productive when the CDR3 lacked stop codons and remained in frame with V and J, and all other rearrangements were classified as non-productive. CDR3 was defined according to IMGT convention as the region running from the second conserved V-encoded cysteine to the conserved J-encoded phenylalanine. Sequences without an unambiguous match to a single V gene segment were excluded from the earlier analysis of approximately 600 of the donors. In an earlier analysis of around 600 of the donors, V segments were called functional above 56.7% productive rearrangements and were called segregating when the between-donor standard deviation exceeded 5%. A statistical classification framework was developed to diagnose cytomegalovirus status using the catalog of TCR beta chain sequences. In a later analysis, V and J genes were assigned by comparing TCR nucleotide sequences against IMGT/GENE-DB human TR gene sequences. The TCRdist pipeline was used in a later analysis to assign CDR3 sequences and most-parsimonious VDJ recombination scenarios. In a later analysis, each TCR beta chain was defined by its CDR3 amino acid sequence together with its V-gene family, and reads lacking a unique V-gene family were excluded. To address suspected cross-contamination and a sequencing artifact, a later analysis removed 450 to 700 highly shared, low-generation-probability nucleotide sequences. In a later analysis, a clonal expansion index for each public chain was calculated from normalized within-repertoire ranks of inferred template counts. A later analysis computed generation probabilities with a VDJ recombination model fitted to out-of-frame rearrangements, and checked the results against IGoR. Hypergeometric tests were used in a later analysis to score TCR-TCR, TCR-HLA and TCR-CMV co-occurrence, with a repertoire-size bias correction applied to the TCR pairs. In a later analysis, false discovery rates were estimated by permuting HLA or CMV assignments 20 times. In a later analysis, co-occurring TCRs were grouped using DBSCAN, and TCRdist sequence similarity was added for clustering within HLA-allele-positive subsets. Repertoires with fewer than 30,000 or more than 120,000 public chains were left out of co-occurrence clustering, as were four to six repertoires with anomalous nucleotide sharing. TCRdb retrieved this table from immuneACCESS and kept in-frame rearrangements only. Not all clones are present; in checked studies, unresolved V genes account for under half, and no reason is known for the remainder. V, J and clone size are taken as reported in that table, and D and trimming were inferred from the DNA itself. The sample profile shows around 90,000 clones; under 75% of them were found once. The ten largest clones capture 2.3% of the sample.

The sample originates from a study of cytomegalovirus exposure and HLA in healthy donors (dated by TCRdb to between 2016 and 2019). Context from the whole study: An earlier analysis of some 620 of the donors reported about 260 Gb of sequence data and 117 million unique TCR beta sequences obtained from approximately 180 million T cells. About 330 gigabases of sequencing data and 70 million to 100 million unique TCR sequences made up an early release that covered 500 to 650 HLA-typed donors. The genetic ancestry cluster associated with self-reported Caucasian donors included around four fifths of the approximately 430 genotyped donors. The study aimed to test whether cataloging public T cell receptors could reveal signatures of past pathogen exposure. The study profiled the T cell repertoires of some 610 subjects by immunosequencing and related them to cytomegalovirus serostatus. A separate validation cohort of more than 100 different subjects was used in addition to the approximately 700-subject first cohort. To predict cytomegalovirus infection status, the study combined high-throughput TCR immunosequencing, statistical association of individual TCRs with disease status, and machine learning. A later analysis re-examined previously published TCR beta repertoires from roughly 650 donors and added high-resolution HLA genotyping to investigate patterns of TCR occurrence. The later analysis used no new phenotypic data to find candidate immune exposures, relying instead on TCR beta sequences and their occurrence across donors. To decide whether each TCR beta V gene segment behaved as functional or pseudogenic, an earlier analysis of approximately 600 of the donors relied on high-throughput TCR beta sequencing. Donor age, sex, ethnicity and CMV serostatus were compiled alongside the repertoire data. A later genetic analysis took genome-wide SNP genotypes for about three fifths of the roughly 670 donors and used that subset as a discovery cohort. All discovery cohort repertoires had been generated on a single sequencing platform. HLA typing covered class I and class II loci at four-digit resolution. The number of typed donors differed by locus: about 629-630 for A, B, C, DRB1 and DQB1; 500 to 550 for DQA1; around 580 for DPA1; and around 470 for DPB1. A handful of DR-DQ haplotypes were treated as single units for association and clustering because of strong linkage in the cohort. Among several hundred genotyped donors of the cohort, an average of around 250,000 unique TCR beta nucleotide sequences was sequenced per donor, of which about 18% were non-productive. General findings and caveats noted by the study authors: The sequencing pipeline was judged likely to have produced a cluster of highly shared sequence variants as a technical artifact. Strong co-occurrence of HLA alleles, especially DR and DQ, made assigning TCR associations to individual alleles difficult. HLA typing was unavailable for some donors at each locus, so association tests used only the typed subset. Some IMGT-functional V segments, including TRBV6-2 and TRBV6-3, could not be told apart with the 87-base-pair reads, so those segments were excluded. A total of 164 TCR beta chains were listed by the study as associated with cytomegalovirus. In a later genetic analysis, a missense DCLRE1C variant was associated with V-gene and J-gene trimming of TCR beta chains, and the association was replicated in an independent cohort. A later analysis reported that several top co-occurrence clusters appeared linked to parvovirus B19, influenza, CMV and Epstein-Barr virus. According to a later genetic analysis, donors in an Asian-associated ancestry cluster had fewer N-insertions in productive TCRs than the roughly 670-donor mean. In a later analysis, HLA-associated TCR beta chains were found to be more clonally expanded and to have lower generation probabilities than equally common non-associated chains. Presence/absence analyses assumed roughly uniform sequencing depth across donors, an assumption that may not hold. The authors suggested that the approach could potentially be extended to other disease states and immunological phenotypes. The classifier was reported to diagnose cytomegalovirus status with high specificity and sensitivity in both the original cohort and the validation cohort. A further reported finding was that TCR beta sequences accurately predicted the HLA-A and HLA-B alleles for most subjects in the first cohort. Linkage disequilibrium might explain the correlated functional status among segregating V segments, but an unknown experimental factor could not be excluded. In vitro tests confirmed that a few of the cytomegalovirus-associated TCR beta chains recognize cytomegalovirus antigens. Only TCR beta chains were sequenced in this cohort, and the absence of alpha or paired-chain data limited detectable features. While some public TCRs were present in many individuals, most TCR sequences turned up only very rarely across donors. Immune exposure information for the cohort was limited to CMV serostatus. In a later analysis, the rate of TCR association differed among HLA loci, with DRB1 alleles having the most associated TCRs and HLA-C alleles having the fewest. Over 15 rarely observed V segments, including chromosome 9 orphons, were excluded from the earlier analysis of almost 600 of the donors because counts were too low. In an earlier analysis of about 540 of the donors, most TCR beta V segments were observed in productive rearrangements about 87% or about 30% of the time, broadly matching IMGT annotations. A later analysis found that most CMV-associated TCR beta chains appeared HLA-restricted, with HLA associations seemingly driven largely by CMV exposure. Specific HLA alleles were associated with 16,951 TCR beta sequences at a false discovery rate of 0.05 in a later analysis.

The sample taken for sequencing was PBMCs. In this chain, TRBV6-1 is recombined with TRBJ1-6, with the D gene not confidently named. This clonotype was sampled from a human donor in good health. The CDR3: CASSEVNPPLHF. The DNA is as follows: TGTGCCAGCAGTGAAGTCAATCCACCCCTCCACTTT.